This T cell receptor beta chain was profiled in a study of PD-L1 blockade in urothelial cancer. Overall study: Study patients had been treated with 0 to 3 previous chemotherapy regimens. Analyses were performed on blood at 3 weeks after treatment start (the second dose) and at 6 weeks. Median T cell yield from blood was 120,000 to 150,000. Study-level points and caveats: Having blood TCR clonality under the median before treatment predicted better survival.

Remarks on this clone: Its antigen is not known.

Profiling relied on immunoSEQ multiplex PCR, and the TCRdb table lists in-frame clones only, not all of them. The table includes about 52,000 clones, roughly 84% detected once. This CDR3 region has 17 residues. Germline V gene lookup returns CDR1 SGHRS and CDR2 YFSETQ. The J segment lost 0 bases and the V segment lost 3 bases, leaving 8 bases of the junction unmatched. This TCR came from a middle-aged man with urothelial cancer. The material sequenced was PBMCs, taken around atezolizumab (anti-PD-L1) treatment. The chain uses TRBV5-1 and TRBJ2-1, with TRBD2 matching over 8 bases. CDR3 nucleotides: TGCGCCAGCAGCTCCGTATTAGCGGGGAACTCCTACAATGAGCAGTTCTTC. This sequence encodes CASSSVLAGNSYNEQFF.